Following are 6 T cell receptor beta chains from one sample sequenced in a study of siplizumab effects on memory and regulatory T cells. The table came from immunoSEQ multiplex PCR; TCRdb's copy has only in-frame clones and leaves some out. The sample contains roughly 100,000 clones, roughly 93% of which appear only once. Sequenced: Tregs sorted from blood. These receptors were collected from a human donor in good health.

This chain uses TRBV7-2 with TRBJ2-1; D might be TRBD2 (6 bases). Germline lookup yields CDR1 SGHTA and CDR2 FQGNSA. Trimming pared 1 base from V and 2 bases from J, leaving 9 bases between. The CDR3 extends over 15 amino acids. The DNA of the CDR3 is TGTGCCAGCAGCTTAGGGAGGGAAGCCTACAATGAGCAGTTCTTC. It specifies CASSLGREAYNEQFF.

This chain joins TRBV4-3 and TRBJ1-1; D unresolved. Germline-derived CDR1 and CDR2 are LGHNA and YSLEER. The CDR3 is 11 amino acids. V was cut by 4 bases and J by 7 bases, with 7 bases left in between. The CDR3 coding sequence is TGCGCCAGCAGCCGAGGAGGTGAAGCTTTCTTT. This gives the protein CASSRGGEAFF.

The DNA of the CDR3 is TGCGCCAGCCGATGGGGGGGTGAAGAGACCCAGTACTTC. Encoded protein: CASRWGGEETQYF. The V and J genes are TRBV5-1 and TRBJ2-5; 7 bases are a match to TRBD2. J lost 3 bases, V lost 7 bases, and 6 bases had no gene match. Germline lookup yields CDR1 SGHRS and CDR2 YFSETQ. CDR3 length: 13 residues.

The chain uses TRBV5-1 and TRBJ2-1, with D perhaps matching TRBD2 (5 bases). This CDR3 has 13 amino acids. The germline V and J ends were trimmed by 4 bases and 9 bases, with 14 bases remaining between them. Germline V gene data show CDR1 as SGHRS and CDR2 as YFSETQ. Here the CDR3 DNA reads TGCGCCAGCAGCCCAACTAGGTCTAGTGAGCAGTTCTTC. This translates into CASSPTRSSEQFF.

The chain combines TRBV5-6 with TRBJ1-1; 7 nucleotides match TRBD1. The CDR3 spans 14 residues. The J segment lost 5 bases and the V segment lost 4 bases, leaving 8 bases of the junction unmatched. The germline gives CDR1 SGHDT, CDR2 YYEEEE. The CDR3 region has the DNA TGTGCCAGCAGCCCAACAGGGGTTGGGACTGAAGCTTTCTTT. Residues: CASSPTGVGTEAFF.

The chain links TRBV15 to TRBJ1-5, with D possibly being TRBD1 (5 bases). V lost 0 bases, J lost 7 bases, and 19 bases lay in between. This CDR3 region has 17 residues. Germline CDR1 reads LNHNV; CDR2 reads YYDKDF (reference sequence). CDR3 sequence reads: CATSRDVGETGGQPQHF. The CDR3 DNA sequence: TGTGCCACCAGCAGAGATGTTGGCGAGACGGGGGGGCAGCCCCAGCATTTT.